The 22 T cell receptor beta chains below were found in one sample sequenced in a study of blood T cell repertoires in COVID-19. This table comes from immunoSEQ multiplex PCR, and its TCRdb copy is limited to in-frame clones, with some not included. Seen here are 40,000 to 50,000 clones, roughly 86% observed once, and the top ten hold 3.1%. The sequenced material came from PBMCs or T cells enriched from blood (not recorded which). The origin of the receptors is a woman aged 45-65 years who had recovered from COVID-19.

The chain has TRBV6-2 or TRBV6-3 and TRBJ2-5, with a weak D call TRBD2 (5 bases). This CDR3 is built from 16 residues. V lost 0 bases and J 5 bases, leaving 16 bases between the germline ends. Germline V gene lookup returns CDR1 MNHEY and CDR2 SVGEGT. DNA for the CDR3: TGTGCCAGCAGTTACTCGGGTCAGAGCGGTTGGGAGACCCAGTACTTC. Residues: CASSYSGQSGWETQYF.

This sequence joins TRBV27 and TRBJ2-5; 9 nucleotides match TRBD2. There are 19 residues in the CDR3. In germline, CDR1 is MNHEY, CDR2 SMNVEV (reference sequence). Trimming cost V 6 bases and J 4 bases; bases outside gene matches: 21. The CDR3 loop reads CASSRNPAGLARGAETQYF. CDR3 nucleotides: TGTGCCAGCAGCCGAAACCCCGCCGGACTAGCGAGGGGGGCAGAGACCCAGTACTTC.

This chain joins TRBV7-8 and TRBJ2-7; tentative D call: TRBD2 (5 bases). With 5 bases removed from V and 3 bases from J, the gap between germline ends came to 20 bases. The V gene's germline CDR1 is SGHVS and CDR2 FQNEAQ. The CDR3 runs to 16 residues. Here the CDR3 reads CASSPTLGGGGYEQYF. Written as DNA, the CDR3 is TGTGCCAGCAGCCCCACCCTAGGAGGAGGAGGCTACGAGCAGTACTTC.

This chain uses TRBV5-1 with TRBJ2-2, with TRBD2 identical over 7 bases. Per the germline V gene, CDR1 is SGHRS and CDR2 is YFSETQ. The CDR3 is 16 amino acids. J was trimmed by 4 bases and V by 1 base; bases with no gene match: 7. The CDR3 DNA sequence: TGCGCCAGCAGCTTGTTCGCGGGAGTCTCCACCGGGGAGCTGTTTTTT. Protein product: CASSLFAGVSTGELFF.

This chain joins TRBV11-3 and TRBJ2-5, with 8 bases matching TRBD1. The V and J ends lost 1 base and 4 bases, in that order; junction bases with no gene match: 8. CDR1 SGHNT and CDR2 YENEEA come from the germline V gene. CDR3 length: 16 amino acids. The CDR3 DNA reads TGTGCCAGCAGCTTAGGGGGGACAGGCAAAGGAGAGACCCAGTACTTC. Translation: CASSLGGTGKGETQYF.

This chain connects TRBV20-1 to TRBJ2-7, with TRBD1 identical over 9 bases. The CDR3 covers 14 residues. Germline V gene sequence: CDR1 DFQATT, CDR2 SNEGSKA (reference sequence). V shed 5 bases and J 2 bases; nucleotides not matched to a gene: 7. The CDR3 DNA sequence: TGCAGTGCTCGTGGGACAGGGCGGACCTACGAGCAGTACTTC. Protein sequence: CSARGTGRTYEQYF.

The CDR3 loop reads CASSVGGGQLLRTDTQYF. The CDR3 coding sequence is TGTGCCAGCAGCGTAGGGGGCGGACAGTTACTACGCACAGATACGCAGTATTTT. V and J are TRBV9 and TRBJ2-3, with a tentative D call TRBD1 (6 bases). The germline V gene encodes CDR1 SGDLS and CDR2 YYNGEE. The CDR3 sequence is 18 residues long. Trimming stripped 0 bases from V and 1 base from J, with 18 bases between.

This chain joins TRBV10-3 and TRBJ1-5, with TRBD1 as a possible D gene (6 bases). This CDR3 is built from 14 residues. In germline, CDR1 is ENHRY, CDR2 SYGVKD. The ends were cut back, 9 bases at V and 4 bases at J, with 16 bases in the middle. The CDR3 coding sequence is TGTGCCATTACAGACAGGTTGGGGAATCAGCCCCAGCATTTT. As protein: CAITDRLGNQPQHF.

The chain combines TRBV15 with TRBJ1-2, with no clear D. The CDR3 is 14 residues long. CDR1 and CDR2 from the germline V gene are LNHNV and YYDKDF (reference sequence). Trimming shortened V by 2 bases and J by 4 bases, and 11 bases separated the two germline ends. CDR3 in DNA: TGTGCCACCAGCAGACCGGGAGGAGCCTATGGCTACACCTTC. This sequence encodes CATSRPGGAYGYTF.

The rearrangement uses TRBV7-3 and TRBJ2-2; 12 bases agree with TRBD2. Trimming removed 2 bases from V and 10 bases from J; junction bases left unmatched: 11. Germline V gene lookup returns CDR1 SGHTA and CDR2 FQGTGA. The CDR3 is made up of 17 amino acids. The CDR3 sequence: CASSLGRLAGAPQELFF. The CDR3 DNA sequence: TGTGCCAGCAGCTTAGGGAGACTAGCGGGGGCCCCACAGGAGCTGTTTTTT.

In its sample, this clone was seen once. The CDR3 loop is CASSLGTGLTGELFF. Written as DNA, the CDR3 is TGTGCCAGCAGCCTGGGGACAGGGCTCACCGGGGAGCTGTTTTTT. The V and J genes are TRBV5-6 and TRBJ2-2, with 9 bases lining up with TRBD1. This CDR3 has 15 amino acids. CDR1 is SGHDT, CDR2 YYEEEE, per germline. With 4 bases clipped from V and 4 bases from J, the junction kept 5 bases outside the gene matches.

V and J are TRBV2 and TRBJ2-5; D possibly corresponds to TRBD1 (5 bases). This CDR3 comprises 16 residues. V lost 2 bases to trimming and J lost 7 bases, with 20 bases between them. Germline V gene lookup returns CDR1 SNHLY and CDR2 FYNNEI. Written as DNA, the CDR3 is TGTGCCAGCAGTGAAAGTCACAGGCCCACCACCAGGACCCAGTACTTC. Amino acids: CASSESHRPTTRTQYF. The full variable domain, with the rest looked up from reference TRBV2 and TRBJ2-5, is EPEVTQTPSHQVTQMGQEVILRCVPISNHLYFYWYRQILGQKVEFLVSFYNNEISEKSEIFDDQFSVERPDGSNFTLKIRSTKLEDSAMYFCASSESHRPTTRTQYFGPGTRLLVL.

Turning to this clone: The junction and the germline gene differ at one end; a read error may be behind it. The chain uses TRBV19 and TRBJ2-1, with 9 bases fitting TRBD2. Germline assignment: CDR1 LNHDA and CDR2 SQIVND (reference sequence). The CDR3 is 14 amino acids. The CDR3 is CASSIAGAYNEQFF. The CDR3 nucleotides are TGTGCCAGTAGCATAGCGGGAGCTTACAATGAGCAGTTCTTC.

This rearrangement joins TRBV2 to TRBJ2-3; possibly TRBD1 for D (5 bases). The V gene lost 11 bases and the J gene lost 3 bases, with 9 bases spanning the gap. The CDR3 runs to 11 residues. Germline values: CDR1 SNHLY, CDR2 FYNNEI. The CDR3 loop is CAGRQTDTQYF. The CDR3 DNA reads as TGTGCCGGTAGACAGACAGATACGCAGTATTTT.

Only one count was recorded for this clone. This chain connects TRBV3-1 (or the pseudogene TRBV3-2) to TRBJ1-2; TRBD1 agrees at 7 bases. Germline V gives CDR1 LGHDT, CDR2 YNNKEL (reference sequence). The CDR3 totals 14 residues. V shed 8 bases and J 4 bases; nucleotides not matched to a gene: 10. The CDR3 region is CASRGPPGGYGYTF. DNA for the CDR3: TGTGCCAGCCGGGGGCCCCCAGGGGGCTATGGCTACACCTTC.

The chain recombines TRBV28 with TRBJ1-5; D gene unclear. V was trimmed by 3 bases and J by 9 bases, leaving 12 bases between them. Germline V gives CDR1 MDHEN, CDR2 SYDVKM. The CDR3 extends over 13 amino acids. The CDR3 bases are TGTGCCAGCAGTTTCCAGTCCCTTCTGCCCCAGCATTTT. Translation: CASSFQSLLPQHF.

The CDR3 nucleotides are TGTGCCAGCAGCTTAGGGGTGGTGACTGAAGCTTTCTTT. Translated, it gives CASSLGVVTEAFF. The rearrangement joins TRBV4-2 to TRBJ1-1; a weak D match, TRBD1 (5 bases). V gave up 5 bases and J gave up 5 bases, with 12 bases separating them. The CDR3 covers 13 residues. The germline gives CDR1 LGHNA, CDR2 YNFKEQ.

V is TRBV5-4 and J is TRBJ2-7; 9 nucleotides agree with TRBD2. The CDR3 has 15 residues. The J segment lost 3 bases and the V segment lost 4 bases, leaving 8 bases of the junction unmatched. Germline V CDR1 and CDR2: SGHNT, YYREEE (reference sequence). This CDR3 is CASSGSSGRSYEQYF. The DNA of the CDR3 is TGTGCCAGCAGCGGGAGTAGCGGGAGAAGCTACGAGCAGTACTTC. Supplemented by reference TRBV5-4 and TRBJ2-7, the full variable domain reads ETGVTQSPTHLIKTRGQQVTLRCSSQSGHNTVSWYQQALGQGPQFIFQYYREEENGRGNFPPRFSGLQFPNYSSELNVNALELDDSALYLCASSGSSGRSYEQYFGPGTRLTVT.

The chain links TRBV28 to TRBJ2-7; 7 positions match TRBD2. J lost 1 base, V lost 6 bases, and 6 bases had no gene match. The CDR3 extends over 14 amino acids. Germline CDR1 is MDHEN and CDR2 is SYDVKM. The CDR3 region has the DNA TGTGCCAGCAGGGCGGGGAGGGGATCCTACGAGCAGTACTTC. Residues: CASRAGRGSYEQYF.

The gene calls are TRBV11-3 and TRBJ2-2; 7 positions match TRBD1. The CDR3 sequence is 14 residues long. Trimming took 5 bases from V and 9 from J; bases not matched to a gene: 9. Germline CDR1 SGHNT, CDR2 YENEEA. This chain's CDR3 is CASSPRTGDRELFF. The DNA of the CDR3 is TGTGCCAGCAGCCCTAGGACAGGCGACAGGGAGCTGTTTTTT. Full variable domain (rest looked up from reference TRBV11-3 and TRBJ2-2): EAGVVQSPRYKIIEKKQPVAFWCNPISGHNTLYWYLQNLGQGPELLIRYENEEAVDDSQLPKDRFSAERLKGVDSTLKIQPAELGDSAVYLCASSPRTGDRELFFGEGSRLTVL.

The rearrangement links TRBV7-2 to TRBJ1-5; D uncertain. V was shortened by 1 base and J by 4 bases, with 11 bases between the two germline ends. Germline V gene sequence: CDR1 SGHTA, CDR2 FQGNSA. The CDR3 loop spans 15 amino acids. The CDR3 reads CASSLEFSTNQPQHF. The CDR3 DNA reads TGTGCCAGCAGCTTAGAGTTTTCCACTAATCAGCCCCAGCATTTT.

The rearrangement joins TRBV7-2 to TRBJ1-1, with D uncertain. Trimming left V 0 bases short and J 1 base short, with 15 bases between. CDR1 and CDR2 from the germline V gene are SGHTA and FQGNSA. The CDR3 is 17 residues long. The CDR3 sequence is CASSLAHYRVANTEAFF. The CDR3 nucleotides are TGTGCCAGCAGCTTAGCACACTACCGGGTAGCGAACACTGAAGCTTTCTTT.